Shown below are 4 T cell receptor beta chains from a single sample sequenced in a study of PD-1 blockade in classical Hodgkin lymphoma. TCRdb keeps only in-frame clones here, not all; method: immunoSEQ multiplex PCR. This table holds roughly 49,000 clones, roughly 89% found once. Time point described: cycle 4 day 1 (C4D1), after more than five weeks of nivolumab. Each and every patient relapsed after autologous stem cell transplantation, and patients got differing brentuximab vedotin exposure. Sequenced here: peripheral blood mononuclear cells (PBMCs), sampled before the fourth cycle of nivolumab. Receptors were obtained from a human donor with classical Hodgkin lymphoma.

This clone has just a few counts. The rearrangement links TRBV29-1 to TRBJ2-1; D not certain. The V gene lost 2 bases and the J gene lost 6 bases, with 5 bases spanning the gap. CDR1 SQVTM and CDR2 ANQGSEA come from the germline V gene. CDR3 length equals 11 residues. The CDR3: CSVELVNEQFF. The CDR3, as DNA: TGCAGCGTTGAACTCGTCAATGAGCAGTTCTTC.

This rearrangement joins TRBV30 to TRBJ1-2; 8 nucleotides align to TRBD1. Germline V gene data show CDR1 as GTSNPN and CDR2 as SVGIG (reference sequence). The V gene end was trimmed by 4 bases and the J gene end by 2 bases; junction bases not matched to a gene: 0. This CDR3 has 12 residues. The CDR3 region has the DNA TGTGCCTGGACAGGGGGCAACTATGGCTACACCTTC. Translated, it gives CAWTGGNYGYTF.

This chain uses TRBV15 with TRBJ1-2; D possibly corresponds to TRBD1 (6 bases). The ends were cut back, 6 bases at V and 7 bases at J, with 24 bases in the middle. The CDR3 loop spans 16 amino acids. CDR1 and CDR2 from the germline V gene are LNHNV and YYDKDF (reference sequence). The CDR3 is CATSGYPQYRAAGYTF. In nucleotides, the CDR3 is TGTGCCACCAGTGGCTATCCTCAGTACAGGGCGGCTGGCTACACCTTC.

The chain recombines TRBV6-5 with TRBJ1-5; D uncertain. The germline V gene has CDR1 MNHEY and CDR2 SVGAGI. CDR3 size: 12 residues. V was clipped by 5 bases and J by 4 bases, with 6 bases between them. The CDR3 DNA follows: TGTGCCAGCAGTCGCCCGAATCAGCCCCAGCATTTT. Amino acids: CASSRPNQPQHF.